The 3 T cell receptor beta chains reported below all come from one sample, sequenced in a study of shared clonotypes between healthy human individuals. In the naive CD8 group, cells lacked CD45RO and were positively selected for CCR7, so terminally differentiated effector memory CD45RA+ cells were left out. Here immunoSEQ multiplex PCR was the method, and the copy in TCRdb shows in-frame clones only, minus some. The sample records under 850,000 clones, over 90% being singletons. Sequencing was performed on naive CD8+ T cells sorted from blood. These receptors were taken from a man aged 30 to 39 in good health.

The gene calls are TRBV10-1 and TRBJ2-3, with D perhaps TRBD2 (6 bases). Trimming pared 8 bases from V and 2 bases from J, leaving 17 bases between. Germline V gene data show CDR1 as WNHNN and CDR2 as SYGVQD (reference sequence). The CDR3 spans 15 residues. The CDR3 here is CASLPDYQDTDTQYF. CDR3 nucleotides: TGCGCCAGCCTACCGGACTACCAAGACACAGATACGCAGTATTTT.

The rearrangement joins TRBV9 to TRBJ2-5; 8 positions agree with TRBD1. CDR1 and CDR2 (germline): SGDLS, YYNGEE. V shed 5 bases and J 2 bases; nucleotides not matched to a gene: 2. The CDR3 runs to 13 residues. The CDR3 region is CASRGQEQETQYF. The CDR3 nucleotides are TGTGCCAGCAGGGGACAGGAGCAAGAGACCCAGTACTTC.

The chain joins TRBV7-6 to TRBJ2-3, with D tentatively TRBD1 or TRBD2 (6 bases each). With 5 bases removed from V and 3 bases from J, the gap between germline ends came to 12 bases. Germline CDR1 SGHVS, CDR2 FNYEAQ. The CDR3 contains 14 residues. Written as DNA, the CDR3 is TGTGCCAGCAGCCGGGGGCTAGCAACAGATACGCAGTATTTT. Encoded protein: CASSRGLATDTQYF.